The entry that follows covers one T cell receptor (beta chain) sequence. The data belong to a study of blood T cell repertoires in COVID-19. The wider study: Samples came from the United States, Italy and Spain, spanning acute and convalescent COVID-19. T cells, B-cell-depleted T cells, or PBMCs provided the cDNA or gDNA that served as material.

CDR1 is SGHRS, CDR2 YFSETQ, per germline. There are 14 residues in the CDR3. The V end was cut by 0 bases, the J end by 7 bases, with 11 bases between. Repertoires were generated with immunoSEQ multiplex PCR, while TCRdb's copy carries only in-frame clones and drops some. This sample has 40,000 to 55,000 clones, with roughly 83% found just once. The clonotype was recovered from a human donor in a cohort sampled during active COVID-19. The source material was peripheral blood. V gene TRBV5-1 combines with J gene TRBJ1-3; D may be TRBD1 (5 bases). The CDR3 sequence: CASSLAQGRNTIYF. The CDR3 nucleotides read TGCGCCAGCAGCTTGGCCCAGGGCCGGAACACCATATATTTT. Full variable domain (remainder filled in from reference TRBV5-1 and TRBJ1-3): KAGVTQTPRYLIKTRGQQVTLSCSPISGHRSVSWYQQTPGQGLQFLFEYFSETQRNKGNFPGRFSGRQFSNSRSEMNVSTLELGDSALYLCASSLAQGRNTIYFGEGSWLTVV.